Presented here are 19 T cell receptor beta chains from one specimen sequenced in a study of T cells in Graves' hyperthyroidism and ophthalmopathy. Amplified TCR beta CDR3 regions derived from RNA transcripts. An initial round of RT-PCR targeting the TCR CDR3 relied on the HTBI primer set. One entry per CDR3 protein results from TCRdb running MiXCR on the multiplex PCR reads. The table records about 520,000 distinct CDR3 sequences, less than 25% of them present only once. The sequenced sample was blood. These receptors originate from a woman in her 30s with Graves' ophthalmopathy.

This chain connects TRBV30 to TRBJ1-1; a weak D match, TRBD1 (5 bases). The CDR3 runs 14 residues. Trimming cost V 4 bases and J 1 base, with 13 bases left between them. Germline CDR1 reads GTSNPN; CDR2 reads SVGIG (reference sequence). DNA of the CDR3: TGTGCCTGGACCCGCGGGGCGACGAACACTGAAGCTTTCTTT. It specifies CAWTRGATNTEAFF.

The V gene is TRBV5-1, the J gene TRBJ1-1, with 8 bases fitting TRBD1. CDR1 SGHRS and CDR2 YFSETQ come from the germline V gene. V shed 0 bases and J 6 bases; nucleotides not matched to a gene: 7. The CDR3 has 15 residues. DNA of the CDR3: TGCGCCAGCAGCTTGGGACAGGGGTACGGTGCTGAAGCTTTCTTT. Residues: CASSLGQGYGAEAFF.

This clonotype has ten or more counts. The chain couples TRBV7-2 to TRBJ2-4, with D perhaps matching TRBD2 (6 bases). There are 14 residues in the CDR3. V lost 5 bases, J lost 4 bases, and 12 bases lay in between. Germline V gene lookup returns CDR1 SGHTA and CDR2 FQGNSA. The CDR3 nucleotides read TGTGCCAGCAGCGGGTGGGAGGCGAAAAACATTCAGTACTTC. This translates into CASSGWEAKNIQYF.

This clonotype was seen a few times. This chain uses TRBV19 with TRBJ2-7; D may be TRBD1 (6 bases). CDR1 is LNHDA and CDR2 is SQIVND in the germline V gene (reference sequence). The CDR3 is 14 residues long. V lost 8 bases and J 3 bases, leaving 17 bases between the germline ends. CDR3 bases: TGTGCCAGTGGGGCCGGGACAACTTTCTACGAGCAGTACTTC. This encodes CASGAGTTFYEQYF.

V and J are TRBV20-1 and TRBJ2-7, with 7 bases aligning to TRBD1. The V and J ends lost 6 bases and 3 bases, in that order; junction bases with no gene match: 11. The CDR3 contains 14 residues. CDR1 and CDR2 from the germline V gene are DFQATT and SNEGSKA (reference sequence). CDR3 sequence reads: CSAQTGEGGYEQYF. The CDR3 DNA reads TGCAGTGCCCAAACAGGGGAAGGAGGCTACGAGCAGTACTTC.

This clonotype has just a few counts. CDR3 sequence: CASETGTANTGELFF. The DNA of the CDR3 is TGTGCCAGCGAAACCGGGACAGCGAACACCGGGGAGCTGTTTTTT. This chain links TRBV6-1 with TRBJ2-2, with 7 bases aligning to TRBD1. Germline CDR1 and CDR2: MNHNS and SASEGT. V was clipped by 8 bases and J by 0 bases; unmatched bases: 6. This CDR3 has 15 residues.

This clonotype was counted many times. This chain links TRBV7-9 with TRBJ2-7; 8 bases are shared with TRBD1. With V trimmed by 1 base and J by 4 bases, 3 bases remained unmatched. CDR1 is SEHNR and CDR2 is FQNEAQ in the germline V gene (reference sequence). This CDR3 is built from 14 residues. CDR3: CASSLGRGRYEQYF. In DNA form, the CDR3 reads TGTGCCAGCAGCTTAGGCAGGGGGCGGTACGAGCAGTACTTC.

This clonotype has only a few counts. The CDR3 coding sequence is TGTGCCAGCAGTCCGACCGAAAGATATGGCTACACCTTC. Encoded protein: CASSPTERYGYTF. The chain combines TRBV27 with TRBJ1-2, with D uncertain. Deletions cut 5 bases from V and 5 bases from J, with 12 bases between. The CDR3 extends over 13 amino acids. Germline CDR1 reads MNHEY; CDR2 reads SMNVEV (reference sequence).

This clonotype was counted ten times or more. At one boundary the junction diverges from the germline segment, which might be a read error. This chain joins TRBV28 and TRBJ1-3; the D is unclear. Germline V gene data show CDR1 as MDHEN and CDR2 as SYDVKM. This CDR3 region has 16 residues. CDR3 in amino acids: CASSFARVTSGSTIYF. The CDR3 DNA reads TGTGCCAGCAGTTTCGCCCGTGTCACCTCTGGAAGCACCATATATTTT.

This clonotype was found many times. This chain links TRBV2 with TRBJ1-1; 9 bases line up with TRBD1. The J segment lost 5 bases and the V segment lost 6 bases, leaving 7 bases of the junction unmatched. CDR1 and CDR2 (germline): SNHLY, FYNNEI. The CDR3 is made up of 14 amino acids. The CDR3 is CASSQQGAGTEAFF. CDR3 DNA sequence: TGTGCCAGCAGCCAACAGGGGGCTGGTACTGAAGCTTTCTTT.

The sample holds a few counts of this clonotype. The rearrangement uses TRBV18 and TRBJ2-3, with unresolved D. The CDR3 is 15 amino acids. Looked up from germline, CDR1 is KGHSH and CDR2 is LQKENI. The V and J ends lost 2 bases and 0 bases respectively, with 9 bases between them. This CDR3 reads CASSPSPSSTDTQYF. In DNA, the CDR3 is TGTGCCAGCTCACCATCCCCCAGCAGCACAGATACGCAGTATTTT.

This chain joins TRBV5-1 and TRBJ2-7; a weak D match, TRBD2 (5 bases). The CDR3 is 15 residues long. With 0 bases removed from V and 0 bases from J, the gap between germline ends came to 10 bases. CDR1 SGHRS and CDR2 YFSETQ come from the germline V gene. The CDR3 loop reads CASSLAGESSYEQYF. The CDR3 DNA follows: TGCGCCAGCAGCTTGGCCGGGGAGAGCTCCTACGAGCAGTACTTC.

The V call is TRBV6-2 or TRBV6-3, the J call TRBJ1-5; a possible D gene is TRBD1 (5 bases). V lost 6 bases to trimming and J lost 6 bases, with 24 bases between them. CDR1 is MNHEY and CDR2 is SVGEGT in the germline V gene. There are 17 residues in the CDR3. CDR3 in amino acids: CASSRIVGQERSQPQHF. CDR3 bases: TGTGCCAGCAGCCGTATTGTAGGACAAGAGAGGAGTCAGCCCCAGCATTTT.

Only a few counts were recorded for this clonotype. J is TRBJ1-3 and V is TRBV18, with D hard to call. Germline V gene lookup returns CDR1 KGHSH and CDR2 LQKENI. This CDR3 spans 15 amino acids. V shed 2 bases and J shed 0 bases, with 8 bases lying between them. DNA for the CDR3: TGTGCCAGCTCACCAGGCGGTATCTCTGGAAACACCATATATTTT. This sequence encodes CASSPGGISGNTIYF.

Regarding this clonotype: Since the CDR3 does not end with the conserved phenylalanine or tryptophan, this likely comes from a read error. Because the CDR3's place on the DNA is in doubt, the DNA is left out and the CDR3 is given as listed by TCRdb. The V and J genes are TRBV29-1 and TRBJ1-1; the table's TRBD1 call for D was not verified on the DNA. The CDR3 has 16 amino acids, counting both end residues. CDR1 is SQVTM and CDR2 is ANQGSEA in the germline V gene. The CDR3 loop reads CSVWTGGVWASTEAWL.

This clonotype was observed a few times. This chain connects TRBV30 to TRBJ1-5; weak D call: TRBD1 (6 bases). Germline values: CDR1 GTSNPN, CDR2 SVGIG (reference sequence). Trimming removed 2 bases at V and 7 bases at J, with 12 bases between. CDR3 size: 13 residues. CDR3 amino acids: CAWSTQGGQPQHF. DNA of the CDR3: TGTGCCTGGAGTACACAGGGCGGACAGCCCCAGCATTTT.

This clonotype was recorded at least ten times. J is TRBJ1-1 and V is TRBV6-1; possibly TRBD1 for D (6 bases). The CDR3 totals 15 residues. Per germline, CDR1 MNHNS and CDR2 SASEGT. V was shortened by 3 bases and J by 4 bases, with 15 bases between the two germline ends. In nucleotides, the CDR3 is TGTGCCAGCAGTGAGGGGGCGGGAGGCGTCACTGAAGCTTTCTTT. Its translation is CASSEGAGGVTEAFF.

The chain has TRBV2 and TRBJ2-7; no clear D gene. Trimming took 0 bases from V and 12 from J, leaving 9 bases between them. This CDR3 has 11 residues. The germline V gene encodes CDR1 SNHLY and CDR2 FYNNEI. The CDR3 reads CASSEAPRRYF. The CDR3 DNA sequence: TGTGCCAGCAGTGAAGCACCCCGGCGGTACTTC.

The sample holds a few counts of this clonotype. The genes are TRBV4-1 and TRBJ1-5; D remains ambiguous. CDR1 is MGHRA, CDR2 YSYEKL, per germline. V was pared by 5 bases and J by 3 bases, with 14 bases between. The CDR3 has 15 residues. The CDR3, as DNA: TGCGCCAGCAGCTCATGGGTGCAGGACAATCAGCCCCAGCATTTT. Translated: CASSSWVQDNQPQHF.